This is a list of T cell receptor beta chains from one sample in a study of cytomegalovirus exposure and HLA in healthy donors. Sequencing used immunoSEQ multiplex PCR; TCRdb keeps in-frame clones, though not all of them. Among about 160,000 clones, approximately 80% were seen once, and the ten largest hold 13%. The sample taken for sequencing was PBMCs. These receptors were collected from a woman aged 45-65 years in good health and CMV-seronegative. Both conserved end residues are part of each CDR3. A D gene is named only where the DNA matches it firmly. Clone size is stated in some rows and not others, as once, few, many or a class when expanded.

J: TRBJ1-6
V: TRBV4-3
size: -
D: -
DNA: TGCGCCAGCAGCCAAGGGGGCGGGAGTTCACCCCTCCACTTT
CDR3: CASSQGGGSSPLHF

J: TRBJ2-7
V: TRBV11-2
size: -
D: TRBD1
DNA: TGTGCCAGCAGCCAAGACAGGGGGTACGAAAGCGAGCAGTACTTC
CDR3: CASSQDRGYESEQYF

J: TRBJ2-1
V: TRBV19
size: -
D: TRBD1
DNA: TGTGCCAGTAGTATAAGGGCACAGGGGTTCAATGAGCAGTTCTTC
CDR3: CASSIRAQGFNEQFF

J: TRBJ2-7
V: TRBV2
size: -
D: -
DNA: TGTGCCAGCAGCCTGAACTTGGGCCCCTACGAGCAGTACTTC
CDR3: CASSLNLGPYEQYF

J: TRBJ2-1
V: TRBV4-3
size: -
D: -
DNA: TGCGCCAGCAGCTCGATCGGGGGCTCCTACAATGAGCAGTTCTTC
CDR3: CASSSIGGSYNEQFF

J: TRBJ2-7
V: TRBV6-5
size: few
D: TRBD1
DNA: TGTGCCAGCAGAAGACAGGGGGACGAGCAGTACTTC
CDR3: CASRRQGDEQYF

J: TRBJ2-2
V: TRBV7-9
size: -
D: -
DNA: TGTGCCAGCAGCGCCCGGAGAGCGGCGAACACCGGGGAGCTGTTTTTT
CDR3: CASSARRAANTGELFF

J: TRBJ2-3
V: TRBV7-2
size: -
D: TRBD2
DNA: TGTGCCAGCAGCTCACGTAGCGGGATCCCCCCTAGGGCAGATACGCAGTATTTT
CDR3: CASSSRSGIPPRADTQYF

J: TRBJ1-1
V: TRBV4-1
size: -
D: -
DNA: TGCGCCAGCAGCCAAGTGGGGCTAGAAGCTTTCTTT
CDR3: CASSQVGLEAFF

J: TRBJ2-5
V: TRBV5-6
size: -
D: TRBD2
DNA: TGTGCCAGCAGTGGGAGACGGGGGGGACTCGGACAGACCCAGTACTTC
CDR3: CASSGRRGGLGQTQYF

J: TRBJ1-2
V: TRBV19
size: -
D: -
DNA: TGTGCCAGTAGTAACCTTCGGACCAGGGTAATCGGTTATGGCTACACCTTC
CDR3: CASSNLRTRVIGYGYTF

J: TRBJ1-2
V: TRBV5-6
size: -
D: -
DNA: TGTGCCAGCAGCCCCTCGTGGACAGAACTATGGGGCTACACCTTC
CDR3: CASSPSWTELWGYTF

J: TRBJ2-2
V: TRBV30
size: -
D: -
DNA: TGTGCCTGGAGTGTACAAGGGGGTAGGCCCGGGGAGCTGTTTTTT
CDR3: CAWSVQGGRPGELFF

J: TRBJ1-1
V: TRBV2
size: few
D: -
DNA: TGTGCCAGCATCAGGGCCCGGGACACTGAAGCTTTCTTT
CDR3: CASIRARDTEAFF

J: TRBJ1-5
V: TRBV28
size: -
D: -
DNA: TGTGCCAGCAGCTTGTATGGGTTTTCGGGGCAGCCCCAGCATTTT
CDR3: CASSLYGFSGQPQHF

J: TRBJ2-1
V: TRBV19
size: once
D: -
DNA: TGTGCCAGTAGTAAGGGGGACCCGAAGTACAATGAGCAGTTCTTC
CDR3: CASSKGDPKYNEQFF

J: TRBJ1-2
V: TRBV7-2
size: -
D: -
DNA: TGTGCCAGCAGCCTTAATCCGGGATATGGCTACACCTTC
CDR3: CASSLNPGYGYTF

J: TRBJ2-5
V: TRBV4-3
size: -
D: -
DNA: TGCGCCAGCAGCCAAGATCTGAGGACTAACCAAGAGACCCAGTACTTC
CDR3: CASSQDLRTNQETQYF

J: TRBJ1-5
V: TRBV28
size: -
D: -
DNA: TGTGCCAGCAGTTTATTCAGGGTTCGCAATCAGCCCCAGCATTTT
CDR3: CASSLFRVRNQPQHF

J: TRBJ2-2
V: TRBV19
size: -
D: -
DNA: TGTGCCAGTACTTGGGGGGGCCAGGGCGGGGAGCTGTTTTTT
CDR3: CASTWGGQGGELFF

J: TRBJ2-5
V: TRBV2
size: -
D: TRBD2
DNA: TGTGCCAGCAGTGAAGCACAGCGGGGGGGCCCCCAGTACTTC
CDR3: CASSEAQRGGPQYF

J: TRBJ1-1
V: TRBV19
size: -
D: -
DNA: TGTGCCAGTAGTATCCCGAGGGAAGCTTTCTTT
CDR3: CASSIPREAFF

J: TRBJ1-2
V: TRBV19
size: -
D: TRBD1
DNA: TGTGCCAGTAGCGGGGCAGGGGGCCACTATGGCTACACCTTC
CDR3: CASSGAGGHYGYTF

J: TRBJ1-1
V: TRBV19
size: once
D: -
DNA: TGTGCCAGTAGTATGAACAGGGTAACGGCCACTGAAGCTTTCTTT
CDR3: CASSMNRVTATEAFF

J: TRBJ1-2
V: TRBV28
size: -
D: -
DNA: TGTGCCAGCAGTCACCGACAGAAGGGCTACACCTTC
CDR3: CASSHRQKGYTF

J: TRBJ1-4
V: TRBV19
size: few
D: TRBD1
DNA: TGTGCCAGTAGTGCGGACAGGGGGAACGAAAAACTGTTTTTT
CDR3: CASSADRGNEKLFF

J: TRBJ1-5
V: TRBV7-9
size: -
D: TRBD1
DNA: TGTGCCAGCAGCCAGGACAGGGGCAATCAGCCCCAGCATTTT
CDR3: CASSQDRGNQPQHF

J: TRBJ2-7
V: TRBV7-2
size: -
D: -
DNA: TGTGCCAGCAGCCCCTGGTCGACAGCCGACTCCTACGAGCAGTACTTC
CDR3: CASSPWSTADSYEQYF

J: TRBJ2-3
V: TRBV5-1
size: few
D: -
DNA: TGCGCCAGCAACGTGGACACGCGCACAGATACGCAGTATTTT
CDR3: CASNVDTRTDTQYF

J: TRBJ2-7
V: TRBV10-3
size: -
D: TRBD1
DNA: TGTGCCATCAGGGGACAGCCGGATTCCTACGAGCAGTACTTC
CDR3: CAIRGQPDSYEQYF

J: TRBJ1-5
V: TRBV7-2
size: once
D: TRBD1
DNA: TGTGCCAGCAGCTTAGCCATTCGGACAGGGCCATATAGCAATCAGCCCCAGCATTTT
CDR3: CASSLAIRTGPYSNQPQHF

J: TRBJ1-5
V: TRBV29-1
size: -
D: -
DNA: TGCAGCGTTGTAGCGGGAGACAATCAGCCCCAGCATTTT
CDR3: CSVVAGDNQPQHF

J: TRBJ1-4
V: TRBV27
size: -
D: -
DNA: TGTGCCAGCGCGCACTACAGGGAGGGAGAAAAACTGTTTTTT
CDR3: CASAHYREGEKLFF